This T cell receptor beta chain was identified during a study of shared T cell receptors in the human thymus. Some clones are missing from TCRdb's copy, which holds only in-frame ones; the method was immunoSEQ multiplex PCR. This sample has some 760,000 clones, with 70% to 90% found just once. The CDR3 sequence is 13 residues long. Germline V gene lookup returns CDR1 MDHEN and CDR2 SYDVKM. The V and J ends lost 3 bases and 9 bases respectively, with 9 bases between them. This clone turned up a few times. The same specimen was also included in a second study, on human thymus T cells. As reported in that work: Those donating were healthy Finnish infants in corrective surgery for congenital heart defects. During corrective heart surgery, resections were taken, and the thymus tissue came from them. Within thymic and blood repertoires, V and J gene usage appeared to be biased.

The sequence came from a girl under three years old with a congenital heart defect. The V gene is TRBV28, the J gene TRBJ1-6; maybe TRBD1 (6 bases). Specimen: thymocytes. The CDR3 protein is CASSLWGRSPLHF. The CDR3 DNA reads as TGTGCCAGCAGTTTGTGGGGGCGTTCACCCCTCCACTTT.